These 27 T cell receptor beta chains were sequenced from one sample in a study of Ad26.COV2.S vaccination and SARS-CoV-2 variants. Noted treatment: 15 to 20 received Ad26.COV2.S at low or high dose, single or two shots; 5 received placebo; per-sample allocation not given. The samples date from day 63 after the first vaccine or placebo injection. Profiling relied on immunoSEQ multiplex PCR, and the TCRdb table lists in-frame clones only, not all of them. The sample has 330,000 or so clones; 85% to 90% are singletons. Here the sequenced sample was peripheral blood, taken in a trial of Ad26.COV2.S vaccine versus placebo. All receptors derive from a person between 18 and 65 years old who received the Ad26.COV2.S COVID-19 vaccine or a placebo.

V usage is TRBV4-1 and J usage is TRBJ2-1, with 11 bases lining up with TRBD2. The length of the CDR3 is 21 residues. The V gene's germline CDR1 is MGHRA and CDR2 YSYEKL. V lost 3 bases to trimming and J lost 4 bases; unmatched junction nucleotides: 20. CDR3 loop: CASSHLTGTSGRNRFYNEQFF. In DNA, the CDR3 is TGCGCCAGCAGCCACCTCACCGGGACTAGCGGACGAAACCGATTTTACAATGAGCAGTTCTTC.

This chain links TRBV30 with TRBJ2-1; the D gene is possibly TRBD2 (5 bases). This CDR3 region has 12 residues. Germline V gene lookup returns CDR1 GTSNPN and CDR2 SVGIG (reference sequence). The CDR3, as DNA: TGTGCTTATGGTGGGAGAGGATATGAGCAGTTCTTC. This encodes CAYGGRGYEQFF.

The chain employs TRBV2 and TRBJ1-2, with D tentatively TRBD1 (5 bases). This CDR3 comprises 12 residues. Germline values: CDR1 SNHLY, CDR2 FYNNEI. Deletions cut 6 bases from V and 7 bases from J, with 12 bases between. CDR3 in amino acids: CASRATATGYTF. The CDR3 nucleotides are TGTGCCAGCAGAGCGACAGCGACTGGCTACACCTTC.

This clone was detected a few times. This chain links TRBV7-9 with TRBJ2-7; 7 bases fit TRBD1. The CDR3 contains 16 residues. The J segment lost 3 bases and the V segment lost 5 bases, leaving 13 bases of the junction unmatched. Germline CDR1 and CDR2: SEHNR and FQNEAQ (reference sequence). CDR3 DNA sequence: TGTGCCAGCAGCCTAATTCCTACCGGGACAGTCTACGAGCAGTACTTC. It yields the protein CASSLIPTGTVYEQYF.

The chain employs TRBV6-6 and TRBJ1-1; weak D call: TRBD1 (6 bases). The CDR3 has 15 amino acids. Per germline, CDR1 MNHNY and CDR2 SVGAGI (reference sequence). The V end was cut by 5 bases, the J end by 0 bases, with 13 bases between. The CDR3 DNA is TGTGCCAGCAGTCCCTACAGGGAGTTGAACACTGAAGCTTTCTTT. Amino acid sequence: CASSPYRELNTEAFF.

This chain joins TRBV7-2 and TRBJ2-1; 12 nucleotides line up with TRBD2. Germline lookup yields CDR1 SGHTA and CDR2 FQGNSA. Germline trimming cut 3 bases from V and 8 bases from J; bases unmatched to any gene: 8. This CDR3 has 16 amino acids. This CDR3 is CASSFSPRLAGDEQFF. The CDR3 DNA reads as TGTGCCAGCAGCTTTTCCCCACGACTAGCGGGGGATGAGCAGTTCTTC.

This clone has just one count. This sequence joins TRBV7-9 and TRBJ2-6; maybe TRBD1 (9 bases). The germline V gene encodes CDR1 SEHNR and CDR2 FQNEAQ (reference sequence). V shed 11 bases and J shed 1 base, with 24 bases lying between them. The CDR3 runs to 18 residues. As DNA, the CDR3 is TGTGCCTCCTCCGCCGGGACAGGGACTAGGTCTGGGGCCAACGTCCTGACTTTC. Residues: CASSAGTGTRSGANVLTF.

The V call is TRBV12-3 or TRBV12-4, the J call TRBJ2-3; D remains unclear. V was trimmed by 3 bases and J by 5 bases, leaving 9 bases between them. The length of the CDR3 is 13 residues. CDR3 sequence reads: CASSLLPIDTQYF. The CDR3 coding sequence is TGTGCCAGCAGTTTGCTCCCGATAGATACGCAGTATTTT.

The chain couples TRBV9 to TRBJ2-2, with D hard to call. V lost 1 base and J lost 5, with 6 bases in between. CDR3 length: 13 amino acids. Germline V gene data show CDR1 as SGDLS and CDR2 as YYNGEE. This CDR3 is CASSVKPTGELFF. The CDR3 coding sequence is TGTGCCAGCAGCGTAAAGCCTACCGGGGAGCTGTTTTTT.

The rearrangement joins TRBV2 to TRBJ1-4, with D unclear. CDR1 is SNHLY and CDR2 is FYNNEI in the germline V gene. V was shortened by 9 bases and J by 3 bases, with 14 bases between the two germline ends. The CDR3 is made up of 14 amino acids. The CDR3 coding sequence is TGTGCCAGTAGGCTTCTTCGGGCTAATGAAAAACTGTTTTTT. This gives the protein CASRLLRANEKLFF.

The gene calls are TRBV18 and TRBJ1-5, with a tentative D call TRBD1 (6 bases). V shed 4 bases and J shed 2 bases, with 18 bases lying between them. This CDR3 has 17 amino acids. Germline-derived CDR1 and CDR2 are KGHSH and LQKENI. The CDR3 DNA reads TGTGCCAGCTCACTGGCGGCGGGACAAATAGGCAATCAGCCCCAGCATTTT. Translating it yields CASSLAAGQIGNQPQHF. Using reference TRBV18 and TRBJ1-5 for the parts outside the CDR3, the full variable domain is NAGVMQNPRHLVRRRGQEARLRCSPMKGHSHVYWYRQLPEEGLKFMVYLQKENIIDESGMPKERFSAEFPKEGPSILRIQQVVRGDSAAYFCASSLAAGQIGNQPQHFGDGTRLSIL.

The rearrangement joins TRBV7-2 to TRBJ2-3; D not certain. Trimming removed 2 bases from V and 3 bases from J, with 6 bases in between. The CDR3 spans 13 residues. CDR1 is SGHTA and CDR2 is FQGNSA in the germline V gene. CDR3 bases: TGTGCCAGCAGCTTATGGACGACAGATACGCAGTATTTT. This translates into CASSLWTTDTQYF.

This clone appeared a few times. The V call is TRBV6-4, the J call TRBJ2-6; D may be TRBD1 (5 bases). Germline assignment: CDR1 MRHNA and CDR2 SNTAGT. The CDR3 spans 15 residues. The germline V and J ends were trimmed by 3 bases and 0 bases, with 6 bases remaining between them. The CDR3 protein is CASSDDSSGANVLTF. The CDR3 DNA follows: TGTGCCAGCAGTGATGACAGCTCTGGGGCCAACGTCCTGACTTTC.

The chain recombines TRBV9 with TRBJ1-4; D unresolved. The germline gives CDR1 SGDLS, CDR2 YYNGEE. Trimming took off 4 bases at V and 7 bases at J, with 11 bases between the two ends. The CDR3 has 13 residues. The CDR3 spells CASSPRTGEKLFF. The CDR3 DNA reads TGTGCCAGCAGCCCCAGGACGGGTGAAAAACTGTTTTTT.

The chain recombines TRBV5-1 with TRBJ1-4, with D uncertain. Germline-derived CDR1 and CDR2 are SGHRS and YFSETQ. V was cut by 1 base and J by 8 bases, with 12 bases left in between. The CDR3 is made up of 14 amino acids. The CDR3 bases are TGCGCCAGCAGCTTGTCCCCCACGGAAGAAAAACTGTTTTTT. As protein: CASSLSPTEEKLFF. The entire variable domain, with the rest obtained from reference TRBV5-1 and TRBJ1-4, is as follows: KAGVTQTPRYLIKTRGQQVTLSCSPISGHRSVSWYQQTPGQGLQFLFEYFSETQRNKGNFPGRFSGRQFSNSRSEMNVSTLELGDSALYLCASSLSPTEEKLFFGSGTQLSVL.

The chain combines TRBV29-1 with TRBJ1-2; no clear D gene. CDR1 and CDR2 from the germline V gene are SQVTM and ANQGSEA. The CDR3 extends over 14 amino acids. V lost 6 bases to trimming and J lost 4 bases, with 18 bases between them. CDR3 sequence: CSVRLDAGPYGYTF. The CDR3 DNA sequence: TGCAGCGTCCGCTTGGATGCAGGACCCTATGGCTACACCTTC.

The chain employs TRBV18 and TRBJ2-6; 11 positions agree with TRBD1. V lost 6 bases and J lost 4; bases outside the gene matches: 14. This CDR3 is built from 19 residues. CDR1 KGHSH and CDR2 LQKENI come from the germline V gene. The CDR3 spells CASSRRVGQGASGANVLTF. The DNA for the CDR3 is TGTGCCAGCTCCAGAAGGGTAGGACAGGGGGCATCAGGGGCCAACGTCCTGACTTTC.

This clone was counted only a few times. The chain couples TRBV11-2 to TRBJ1-1; no firm D call. V was cut by 2 bases and J by 5 bases, with 12 bases left in between. There are 14 residues in the CDR3. Germline assignment: CDR1 SGHAT and CDR2 FQNNGV. The CDR3: CASSLTNSPTEAFF. CDR3 nucleotide sequence: TGTGCCAGCAGCTTAACAAACTCACCGACTGAAGCTTTCTTT. Full variable domain (remainder filled in from reference TRBV11-2 and TRBJ1-1): EAGVAQSPRYKIIEKRQSVAFWCNPISGHATLYWYQQILGQGPKLLIQFQNNGVVDDSQLPKDRFSAERLKGVDSTLKIQPAKLEDSAVYLCASSLTNSPTEAFFGQGTRLTVV.

This clone showed up just a few times. The chain has TRBV18 and TRBJ1-2; no definite D call. Trimming shortened V by 0 bases and J by 1 base, and 12 bases separated the two germline ends. This CDR3 contains 16 residues. Germline CDR1 reads KGHSH; CDR2 reads LQKENI. The CDR3 region is CASSPPQPGFNYGYTF. The CDR3 nucleotides are TGTGCCAGCTCACCACCTCAGCCAGGTTTTAACTATGGCTACACCTTC.

The J gene is TRBJ2-5, the V gene TRBV15; D remains ambiguous. Trimming pared 7 bases from V and 3 bases from J, leaving 15 bases between. CDR3 size: 14 residues. The germline gives CDR1 LNHNV, CDR2 YYDKDF (reference sequence). CDR3: CATTDTLREETQYF. CDR3 in DNA: TGTGCCACCACCGACACCTTACGGGAAGAGACCCAGTACTTC. The variable domain in full, completed from reference TRBV15 and TRBJ2-5, reads DAMVIQNPRYQVTQFGKPVTLSCSQTLNHNVMYWYQQKSSQAPKLLFHYYDKDFNNEADTPDNFQSRRPNTSFCFLDIRSPGLGDTAMYLCATTDTLREETQYFGPGTRLLVL.

In its sample, this clone was seen once. This chain uses TRBV30 with TRBJ1-1; TRBD1 is a possible D gene (5 bases). There are 14 residues in the CDR3. Deletions cut 7 bases from V and 2 bases from J, with 17 bases between. From germline, CDR1 is GTSNPN and CDR2 SVGIG (reference sequence). For the CDR3, the DNA is TGTGCCTCCTCCGGGGGAGGGATTAACACTGAAGCTTTCTTT. This gives the protein CASSGGGINTEAFF.

The V and J genes are TRBV27 and TRBJ2-1; TRBD2 might be the D (5 bases). V was pared by 7 bases and J by 4 bases, with 14 bases between. The CDR3 is 14 amino acids. Looked up from germline, CDR1 is MNHEY and CDR2 is SMNVEV (reference sequence). The CDR3 reads CASMTIGVYNEQFF. For the CDR3, the DNA is TGTGCCAGCATGACGATCGGGGTTTACAATGAGCAGTTCTTC.

V gene TRBV7-3 combines with J gene TRBJ2-1, with TRBD2 matching 7 bases. This CDR3 contains 15 residues. CDR1 is SGHTA, CDR2 FQGTGA, per germline. Unmatched junction bases numbered 8, after V lost 3 bases and J lost 6 bases. The CDR3 DNA reads as TGTGCCAGCAGCTTTTGGGGAGGGGCCTCCAATGAGCAGTTCTTC. Translation gives CASSFWGGASNEQFF.

This clone was detected only once. J is TRBJ2-7 and V is TRBV30; 8 nucleotides match TRBD2. After removal of 5 bases from V and 6 bases from J, the junction contained 9 bases not matched to a gene. The CDR3 has 13 residues. Germline V gene data show CDR1 as GTSNPN and CDR2 as SVGIG (reference sequence). The CDR3 region has the DNA TGTGCCTGGGCGCGTTCAGCGGGAGTCGAGCAGTACGTC. The encoded protein is CAWARSAGVEQYV.

The chain is built from TRBV6-5 and TRBJ1-2; TRBD1 aligns across 9 bases. This CDR3 spans 13 amino acids. CDR1 is MNHEY, CDR2 SVGAGI, per germline. With V trimmed by 6 bases and J by 8 bases, 7 bases remained unmatched. DNA of the CDR3: TGTGCCAGCAGCCCAGGGACAGGGAAAGGCTACACCTTC. This sequence encodes CASSPGTGKGYTF.

V is TRBV14 and J is TRBJ2-3; unclear D gene. Germline CDR1 reads SGHDN; CDR2 reads FVKESK. V lost 0 bases and J lost 6, with 10 bases in between. The CDR3 contains 14 residues. Here the CDR3 DNA reads TGTGCCAGCAGCCAAGATGGGGTCTTGGATACGCAGTATTTT. It translates to CASSQDGVLDTQYF.

This sequence joins TRBV9 and TRBJ1-2; 7 nucleotides match TRBD1. The CDR3 has 15 amino acids. The ends lost 4 bases at V and 2 bases at J; junction bases unmatched: 8. The germline gives CDR1 SGDLS, CDR2 YYNGEE. CDR3 DNA: TGTGCCAGCAGCCCTAGCGGGGGACAGAACTATGGCTACACCTTC. The encoded protein is CASSPSGGQNYGYTF.